These 19 T cell receptor beta chains originate from one sample sequenced in a study of blood T cell repertoires in COVID-19. Only in-frame clones appear in the TCRdb table, and some are missing; sequencing was by immunoSEQ multiplex PCR. Of 130,000 to 150,000 clones listed, around 84% were seen once; the top ten hold about 40%. Sequences were obtained from peripheral blood. The origin of the receptors is a human donor in a cohort sampled during active COVID-19.

The chain couples TRBV7-9 to TRBJ1-4, with TRBD1 matching over 10 bases. Germline assignment: CDR1 SEHNR and CDR2 FQNEAQ (reference sequence). The CDR3 spans 14 residues. V lost 7 bases and J lost 8; bases outside the gene matches: 7. This chain's CDR3 is CASTHDRGREKLFF. CDR3 nucleotides: TGTGCCAGCACCCATGACAGGGGGCGCGAAAAACTGTTTTTT. Based on the CDR3 plus reference TRBV7-9 and TRBJ1-4, the full variable domain is DTGVSQNPRHKITKRGQNVTFRCDPISEHNRLYWYRQTLGQGPEFLTYFQNEAQLEKSRLLSDRFSAERPKGSFSTLEIQRTEQGDSAMYLCASTHDRGREKLFFGSGTQLSVL.

The gene calls are TRBV27 and TRBJ2-5; TRBD1 agrees at 7 bases. Germline V CDR1 and CDR2: MNHEY, SMNVEV (reference sequence). Trimming removed 0 bases from V and 5 bases from J; junction bases left unmatched: 3. This CDR3 contains 14 residues. This chain's CDR3 is CASSLSLRGETQYF. The CDR3 DNA is TGTGCCAGCAGTTTATCTCTCAGGGGGGAGACCCAGTACTTC.

The rearrangement links TRBV10-3 to TRBJ1-2, with 8 bases aligning to TRBD1. Per the germline V gene, CDR1 is ENHRY and CDR2 is SYGVKD. After removal of 7 bases from V and 4 bases from J, the junction contained 11 bases not matched to a gene. The CDR3 is 15 residues long. CDR3 DNA: TGTGCCATCACTCCTGACAGGGGTGTCAGCTATGGCTACACCTTC. Protein sequence: CAITPDRGVSYGYTF.

The J gene is TRBJ2-7, the V gene TRBV2, with 9 bases fitting TRBD1. The CDR3 totals 13 residues. Germline assignment: CDR1 SNHLY and CDR2 FYNNEI. Unmatched junction bases numbered 2, after V lost 6 bases and J lost 2 bases. The chain's CDR3 is CASRGTGTYEQYF. CDR3 bases: TGTGCCAGCAGGGGGACAGGGACCTACGAGCAGTACTTC.

The rearrangement links TRBV6-5 to TRBJ1-2; perhaps TRBD1 as D (5 bases). V lost 2 bases and J 4 bases, leaving 11 bases between the germline ends. The length of the CDR3 is 14 residues. From germline, CDR1 is MNHEY and CDR2 SVGAGI. The CDR3 loop is CASSYLGHTYGYTF. CDR3 sequence (DNA): TGTGCCAGCAGTTACCTGGGGCACACCTATGGCTACACCTTC.

The chain employs TRBV29-1 and TRBJ1-4; tentative D call: TRBD1 (5 bases). V was shortened by 7 bases and J by 5 bases, with 17 bases between the two germline ends. Germline CDR1 is SQVTM and CDR2 is ANQGSEA. The CDR3 extends over 14 amino acids. The CDR3: CSAAQGGANEKLFF. The CDR3 nucleotides are TGCAGCGCCGCGCAGGGAGGGGCGAATGAAAAACTGTTTTTT.

The J gene is TRBJ2-1, the V gene TRBV7-2; TRBD2 is a possible D gene (6 bases). Germline values: CDR1 SGHTA, CDR2 FQGNSA. CDR3 length: 17 residues. Trimming left V 5 bases short and J 7 bases short, with 24 bases between. CDR3 DNA: TGTGCCAGCAGCCGGGGCGGAGGGGACCCCAAACAAAATGAGCAGTTCTTC. Residues: CASSRGGGDPKQNEQFF.

V gene TRBV4-2 combines with J gene TRBJ1-2; possibly TRBD1 for D (6 bases). V dropped 1 base and J dropped 4 bases, with 16 bases sitting between them. Germline CDR1 LGHNA, CDR2 YNFKEQ. The CDR3 spans 16 residues. CDR3 amino acids: CASSQVAGDNGYGYTF. The CDR3 DNA reads TGTGCCAGCAGCCAAGTAGCCGGGGACAACGGCTATGGCTACACCTTC.

The J gene is TRBJ1-1, the V gene TRBV12-3 or TRBV12-4; D is ambiguous. V was cut by 1 base and J by 5 bases, with 5 bases left in between. The length of the CDR3 is 12 residues. The CDR3 DNA is TGTGCCAGCAGTTTAGGGAGGACTGAAGCTTTCTTT. Translated, it gives CASSLGRTEAFF.

V and J are TRBV27 and TRBJ2-7; 8 bases agree with TRBD2. The germline V gene has CDR1 MNHEY and CDR2 SMNVEV (reference sequence). V gave up 3 bases and J gave up 3 bases; unmatched junction bases: 7. The CDR3 is made up of 15 amino acids. CDR3 residues: CASSFTGLAIYEQYF. The CDR3 DNA follows: TGTGCCAGCAGTTTCACCGGACTAGCAATCTACGAGCAGTACTTC.

The chain joins TRBV6-2 or TRBV6-3 to TRBJ2-1; 8 bases are a match to TRBD1. CDR1 is MNHEY, CDR2 SVGEGT, per germline. V lost 5 bases to trimming and J lost 3 bases; unmatched junction nucleotides: 3. The CDR3 totals 14 residues. The CDR3 region has the DNA TGTGCCAGCAGTCACAGGGGGAACTACAATGAGCAGTTCTTC. Translation: CASSHRGNYNEQFF.

The chain carries TRBV7-2 and TRBJ1-5; D unclear. Germline CDR1 is SGHTA and CDR2 is FQGNSA. V lost 4 bases and J 7 bases, leaving 11 bases between the germline ends. This CDR3 region has 13 residues. CDR3 in DNA: TGTGCCAGCAGCTCCCAGCGAGACCAGCCCCAGCATTTT. The encoded protein is CASSSQRDQPQHF.

V gene TRBV7-9 combines with J gene TRBJ1-5; 10 bases match TRBD1. J was trimmed by 5 bases and V by 2 bases; bases with no gene match: 6. CDR1 and CDR2 (germline): SEHNR, FQNEAQ (reference sequence). The CDR3 runs to 16 residues. The CDR3 coding sequence is TGTGCCAGCAGCTTATCCCGACAGGGGGCATATCAGCCCCAGCATTTT. Its protein is CASSLSRQGAYQPQHF.

V usage is TRBV5-1 and J usage is TRBJ1-1, with D possibly being TRBD1 (6 bases). Deletions cut 3 bases from V and 1 base from J, with 10 bases between. In germline, CDR1 is SGHRS, CDR2 YFSETQ. The CDR3 is 14 residues long. In DNA, the CDR3 is TGCGCCAGCAGCTCAGGGGTCACGAACACTGAAGCTTTCTTT. This translates into CASSSGVTNTEAFF. Looking up the rest from reference TRBV5-1 and TRBJ1-1 gives the full variable domain: KAGVTQTPRYLIKTRGQQVTLSCSPISGHRSVSWYQQTPGQGLQFLFEYFSETQRNKGNFPGRFSGRQFSNSRSEMNVSTLELGDSALYLCASSSGVTNTEAFFGQGTRLTVV.

This rearrangement joins TRBV7-8 to TRBJ1-4; possible D gene TRBD1, 6 bases. CDR1 is SGHVS and CDR2 is FQNEAQ in the germline V gene. The length of the CDR3 is 14 residues. Trimming removed 5 bases from V and 8 bases from J, with 15 bases in between. CDR3 nucleotide sequence: TGTGCCAGCAGCCCCCGGGGGGCTGACGAAAAACTGTTTTTT. Translation: CASSPRGADEKLFF.

This chain connects TRBV11-3 to TRBJ2-1, with a tentative D call TRBD1 (6 bases). The V end was cut by 5 bases, the J end by 7 bases, with 9 bases between. Germline V CDR1 and CDR2: SGHNT, YENEEA. This CDR3 spans 12 amino acids. The CDR3 spells CASSADRNEQFF. Written as DNA, the CDR3 is TGTGCCAGCAGCGCTGACAGGAATGAGCAGTTCTTC.

This sequence joins TRBV5-1 and TRBJ2-7; 7 bases map to TRBD1. Germline V gene sequence: CDR1 SGHRS, CDR2 YFSETQ. V lost 3 bases and J lost 0; bases outside the gene matches: 3. There are 14 residues in the CDR3. The CDR3: CASSWGQNSYEQYF. CDR3 in DNA: TGCGCCAGCAGCTGGGGACAGAACTCCTACGAGCAGTACTTC.

The chain carries TRBV6-5 and TRBJ1-2; 9 nucleotides match TRBD1. In germline, CDR1 is MNHEY, CDR2 SVGAGI. The junction had 3 bases not matched to a gene; V was cut back by 5 bases and J by 5 bases. The length of the CDR3 is 13 residues. CDR3 nucleotides: TGTGCCAGCAGTCTGACAGGGGGGTATGGCTACACCTTC. Amino acid sequence: CASSLTGGYGYTF.

This chain links TRBV28 with TRBJ1-5, with D possibly TRBD1 on 6 matching bases. The CDR3 sequence is 14 residues long. Germline CDR1 reads MDHEN; CDR2 reads SYDVKM. Trimming took 6 bases from V and 3 from J, leaving 12 bases between them. In nucleotides, the CDR3 is TGTGCCAGCAGGAAGACAGGAACCAATCAGCCCCAGCATTTT. Translating gives CASRKTGTNQPQHF.